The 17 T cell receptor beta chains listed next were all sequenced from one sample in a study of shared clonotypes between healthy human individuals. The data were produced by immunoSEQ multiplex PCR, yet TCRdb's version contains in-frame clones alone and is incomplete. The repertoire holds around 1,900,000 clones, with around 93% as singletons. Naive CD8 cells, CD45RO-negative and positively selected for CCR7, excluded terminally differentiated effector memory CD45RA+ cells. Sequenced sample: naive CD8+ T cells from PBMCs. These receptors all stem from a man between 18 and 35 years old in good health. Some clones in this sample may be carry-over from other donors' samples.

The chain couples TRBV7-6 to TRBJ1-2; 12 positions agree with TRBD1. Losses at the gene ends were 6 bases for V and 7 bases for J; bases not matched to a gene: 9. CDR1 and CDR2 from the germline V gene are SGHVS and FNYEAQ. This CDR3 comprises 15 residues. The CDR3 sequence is CASSDRDRGLLGYTF. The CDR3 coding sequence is TGTGCCAGCAGTGACCGGGACAGGGGGCTCCTTGGCTACACCTTC.

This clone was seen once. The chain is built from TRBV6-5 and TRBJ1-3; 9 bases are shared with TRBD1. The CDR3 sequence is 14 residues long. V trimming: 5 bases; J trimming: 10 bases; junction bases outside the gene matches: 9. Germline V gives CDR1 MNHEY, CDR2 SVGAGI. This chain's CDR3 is CASSQTGTGTTIYF. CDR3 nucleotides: TGTGCCAGCAGTCAAACCGGGACAGGGACTACCATATATTTT.

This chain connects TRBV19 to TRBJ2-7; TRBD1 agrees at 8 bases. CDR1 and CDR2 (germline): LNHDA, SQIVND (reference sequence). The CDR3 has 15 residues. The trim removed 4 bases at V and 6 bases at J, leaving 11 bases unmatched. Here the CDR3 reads CASSRVRDRRTEQYF. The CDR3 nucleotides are TGTGCCAGTAGTAGGGTCCGGGACAGGCGTACCGAGCAGTACTTC. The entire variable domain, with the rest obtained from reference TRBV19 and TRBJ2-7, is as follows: DGGITQSPKYLFRKEGQNVTLSCEQNLNHDAMYWYRQDPGQGLRLIYYSQIVNDFQKGDIAEGYSVSREKKESFPLTVTSAQKNPTAFYLCASSRVRDRRTEQYFGPGTRLTVT.

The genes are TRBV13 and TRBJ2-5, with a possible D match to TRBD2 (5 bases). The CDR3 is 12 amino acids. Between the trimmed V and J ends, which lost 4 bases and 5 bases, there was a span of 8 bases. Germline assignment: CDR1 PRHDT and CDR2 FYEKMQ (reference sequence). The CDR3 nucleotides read TGTGCCAGCAGCTCCGGGGTGGAGACCCAGTACTTC. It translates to CASSSGVETQYF.

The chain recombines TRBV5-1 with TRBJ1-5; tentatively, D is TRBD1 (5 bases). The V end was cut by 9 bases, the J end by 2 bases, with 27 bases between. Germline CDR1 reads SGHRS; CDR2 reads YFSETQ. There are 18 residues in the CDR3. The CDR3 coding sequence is TGCGCCATCACACCTTCCCTTACAGGAGTGGGCGGCAATCAGCCCCAGCATTTT. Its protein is CAITPSLTGVGGNQPQHF.

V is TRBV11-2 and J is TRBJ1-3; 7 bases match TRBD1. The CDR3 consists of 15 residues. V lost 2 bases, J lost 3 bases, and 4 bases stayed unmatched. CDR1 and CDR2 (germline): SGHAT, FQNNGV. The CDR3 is CASSLNRGDGNTIYF. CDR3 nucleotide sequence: TGTGCCAGCAGCTTAAACAGGGGAGATGGAAACACCATATATTTT.

The CDR3 coding sequence is TGTGCCAGCACCCAGAGGGGCACAGATACGCAGTATTTT. This translates into CASTQRGTDTQYF. This chain connects TRBV7-8 to TRBJ2-3, with a possible D match to TRBD2 (5 bases). The germline gives CDR1 SGHVS, CDR2 FQNEAQ. Deletions cut 7 bases from V and 1 base from J, with 9 bases between. CDR3 length: 13 residues.

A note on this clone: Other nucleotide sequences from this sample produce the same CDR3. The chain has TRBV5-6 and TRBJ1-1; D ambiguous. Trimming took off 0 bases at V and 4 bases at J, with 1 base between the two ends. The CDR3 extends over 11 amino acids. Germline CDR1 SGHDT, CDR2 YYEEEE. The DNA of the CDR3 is TGTGCCAGCAGCTTGGGCACTGAAGCTTTCTTT. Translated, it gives CASSLGTEAFF. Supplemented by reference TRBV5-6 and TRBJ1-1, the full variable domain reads DAGVTQSPTHLIKTRGQQVTLRCSPKSGHDTVSWYQQALGQGPQFIFQYYEEEERQRGNFPDRFSGHQFPNYSSELNVNALLLGDSALYLCASSLGTEAFFGQGTRLTVV.

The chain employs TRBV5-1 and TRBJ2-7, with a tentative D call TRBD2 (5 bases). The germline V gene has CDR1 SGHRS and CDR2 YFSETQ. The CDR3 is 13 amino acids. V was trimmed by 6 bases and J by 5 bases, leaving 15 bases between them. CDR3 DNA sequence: TGCGCCAGCAAATTGACGGGAAGGGACGAGCAGTACTTC. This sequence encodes CASKLTGRDEQYF.

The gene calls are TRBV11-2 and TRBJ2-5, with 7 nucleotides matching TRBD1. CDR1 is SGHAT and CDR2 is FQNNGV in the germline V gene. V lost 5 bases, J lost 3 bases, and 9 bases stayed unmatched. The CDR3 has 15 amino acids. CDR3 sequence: CASSPRSGTEETQYF. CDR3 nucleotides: TGTGCCAGCAGCCCAAGGTCCGGGACAGAAGAGACCCAGTACTTC.

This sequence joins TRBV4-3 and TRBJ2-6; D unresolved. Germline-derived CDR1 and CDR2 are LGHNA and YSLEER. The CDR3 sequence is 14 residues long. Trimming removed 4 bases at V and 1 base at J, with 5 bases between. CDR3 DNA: TGCGCCAGCAGCCGAGTGTCTGGGGCCAACGTCCTGACTTTC. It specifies CASSRVSGANVLTF.

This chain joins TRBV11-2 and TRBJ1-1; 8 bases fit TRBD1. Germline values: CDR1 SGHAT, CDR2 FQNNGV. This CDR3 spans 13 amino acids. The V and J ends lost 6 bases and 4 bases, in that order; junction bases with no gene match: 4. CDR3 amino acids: CASSPTGATEAFF. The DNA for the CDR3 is TGTGCCAGCAGTCCGACAGGGGCCACTGAAGCTTTCTTT.

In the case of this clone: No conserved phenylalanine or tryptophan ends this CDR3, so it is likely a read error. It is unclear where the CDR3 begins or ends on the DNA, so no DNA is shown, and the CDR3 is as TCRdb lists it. The chain's CDR3 is CASRLIPGH. V and J are TRBV12-2 and TRBJ2-7. TRBV12-2 is classified as a pseudogene. From its first to its last residue, the CDR3 has 9 amino acids.

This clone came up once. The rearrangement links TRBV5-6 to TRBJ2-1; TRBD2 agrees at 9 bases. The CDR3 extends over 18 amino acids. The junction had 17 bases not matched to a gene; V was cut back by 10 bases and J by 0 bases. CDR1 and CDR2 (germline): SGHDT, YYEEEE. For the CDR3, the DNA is TGTGCCTCAGGCCCCGGACTAGCGACGGTCAGCTCCTACAATGAGCAGTTCTTC. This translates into CASGPGLATVSSYNEQFF.

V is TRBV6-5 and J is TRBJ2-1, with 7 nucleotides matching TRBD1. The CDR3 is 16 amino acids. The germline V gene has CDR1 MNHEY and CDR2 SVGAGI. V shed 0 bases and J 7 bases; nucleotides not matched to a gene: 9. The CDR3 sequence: CASSYSVGQVYNEQFF. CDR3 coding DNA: TGTGCCAGCAGTTACTCGGTCGGACAGGTCTATAATGAGCAGTTCTTC.

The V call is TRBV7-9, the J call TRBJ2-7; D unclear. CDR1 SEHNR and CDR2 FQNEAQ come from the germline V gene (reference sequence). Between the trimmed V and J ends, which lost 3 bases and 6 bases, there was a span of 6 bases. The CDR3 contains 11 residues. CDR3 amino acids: CASSFSVEQYF. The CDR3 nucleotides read TGTGCCAGCAGCTTTTCTGTCGAGCAGTACTTC. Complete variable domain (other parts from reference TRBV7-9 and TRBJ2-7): DTGVSQNPRHKITKRGQNVTFRCDPISEHNRLYWYRQTLGQGPEFLTYFQNEAQLEKSRLLSDRFSAERPKGSFSTLEIQRTEQGDSAMYLCASSFSVEQYFGPGTRLTVT.

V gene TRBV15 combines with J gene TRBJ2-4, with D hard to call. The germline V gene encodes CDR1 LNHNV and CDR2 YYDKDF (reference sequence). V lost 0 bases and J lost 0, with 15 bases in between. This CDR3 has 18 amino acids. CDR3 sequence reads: CATSRDRDESVAKNIQYF. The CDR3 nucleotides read TGTGCCACCAGCAGAGATCGCGATGAGTCAGTAGCCAAAAACATTCAGTACTTC.